Following are 23 T cell receptor beta chains from one sample sequenced in a study of regulatory T cells in long-lasting Graves disease (dated by TCRdb to the early 2020s). The library came from multiplex PCR. The sequencer listed for this sample is Illumina HiSeq 4000. CDR3 regions were amplified by Arm-PCR with iRepertoire HTBI primers to construct TCR beta libraries. TCRdb cleaned the public reads at Q25 with fastp, built clones with MiXCR and kept in-frame beta chains. A single entry per CDR3 protein holds the most common genes and DNA from its merged rows. This sample holds 350,000 to 450,000 distinct CDR3 sequences; 14% to 15% were observed only once. In total, the top ten clones hold approximately 15% of the sample. What this sample's time point label stands for: newly diagnosed GD, antithyroid drugs for less than 3 months. For both TCR sequencing and RNA sequencing, RNA was extracted from PBMCs in TRIzol.

The data also belong to a second study, concerning T cells in Graves' hyperthyroidism and ophthalmopathy.

The input for sequencing was peripheral blood mononuclear cells (PBMCs), taken at new diagnosis, from a patient treated with antithyroid drugs. These receptors were obtained from a woman in her 30s with Graves disease. Donor details come from another sample of the same person, matched by shared clones.

This clonotype occurred a few times. A much larger clone lies a single base off, so this may be a read error. CDR3 nucleotides: TGTGCCAGCAGCCAAGAGAGGAGGTCGACCTACAATGGGCAGTTCTTC. Amino acids: CASSQERRSTYNGQFF. The chain joins TRBV3-1 to TRBJ2-1; TRBD2 might be the D (5 bases). Germline V gene lookup returns CDR1 LGHDT and CDR2 YNNKEL (reference sequence). The CDR3 has 16 residues.

This clonotype was picked up many times. The chain combines TRBV12-5 with TRBJ2-1; TRBD1 aligns across 7 bases. There are 14 residues in the CDR3. V lost 5 bases and J lost 2; bases outside the gene matches: 3. In germline, CDR1 is LGHNT, CDR2 FRNRAP. The CDR3 region is CASGGTAAYNEQFF. The CDR3 nucleotides read TGTGCTAGTGGTGGGACAGCAGCCTACAATGAGCAGTTCTTC.

The chain combines TRBV9 with TRBJ2-3; the D is unclear. The germline V gene has CDR1 SGDLS and CDR2 YYNGEE. Trimming removed 0 bases from V and 1 base from J, with 15 bases in between. The CDR3 has 17 residues. In DNA form, the CDR3 reads TGTGCCAGCAGCGTAGGAGTCGGGCAAGGAGGCACAGATACGCAGTATTTT. Its protein is CASSVGVGQGGTDTQYF. Drawing the rest from reference TRBV9 and TRBJ2-3, the complete variable domain is DSGVTQTPKHLITATGQRVTLRCSPRSGDLSVYWYQQSLDQGLQFLIQYYNGEERAKGNILERFSAQQFPDLHSELNLSSLELGDSALYFCASSVGVGQGGTDTQYFGPGTRLTVL.

This clonotype was recorded many times. V usage is TRBV12-3 or TRBV12-4 and J usage is TRBJ1-5; TRBD1 agrees at 8 bases. There are 15 residues in the CDR3. Losses at the gene ends were 5 bases for V and 6 bases for J; bases not matched to a gene: 9. The CDR3 DNA is TGTGCCAGCAGTCCCTCAAGGACAGGGCCTCAGCCCCAGCATTTT. It specifies CASSPSRTGPQPQHF.

This clonotype was counted ten times or more. This chain links TRBV20-1 with TRBJ2-1; 8 positions agree with TRBD1. Losses at the gene ends were 1 base for V and 2 bases for J; bases not matched to a gene: 10. Germline V gene data show CDR1 as DFQATT and CDR2 as SNEGSKA (reference sequence). The CDR3 length is 17 residues. The CDR3 DNA follows: TGCAGTGCTAGAGTGGTAAGGGACAGGCTGCCCTACAATGAGCAGTTCTTC. Its translation: CSARVVRDRLPYNEQFF.

The V call is TRBV19, the J call TRBJ1-5; 9 positions agree with TRBD1. Trimming took 5 bases from V and 8 from J; bases not matched to a gene: 13. The CDR3 loop spans 16 amino acids. Germline V gene data show CDR1 as LNHDA and CDR2 as SQIVND (reference sequence). The CDR3, as DNA: TGTGCCAGTAGTTTAACGCAGGGACAGGGAGTGGAGCCCCAGCATTTT. Protein: CASSLTQGQGVEPQHF.

The chain uses TRBV6-1 and TRBJ1-2, with D unresolved. V lost 6 bases and J lost 3, with 11 bases in between. In germline, CDR1 is MNHNS, CDR2 SASEGT. The CDR3 contains 13 residues. This CDR3 reads CASSPGNYYGYTF. CDR3 sequence (DNA): TGTGCCAGCAGCCCAGGAAACTACTATGGCTACACCTTC.

For this clonotype: This may come from a read error, since a much larger clone is one base off. The V and J genes are TRBV2 and TRBJ2-2, with D possibly matching TRBD1 (5 bases). The CDR3 is made up of 13 amino acids. The ends were cut back, 6 bases at V and 5 bases at J, with 10 bases in the middle. CDR1 is SNHLY, CDR2 FYNNEI, per germline. The CDR3 bases are TGTGCCAGCAGGTTCAGGGTGACCGGGGAGCTGTTTTTT. This gives the protein CASRFRVTGELFF. The entire variable domain, with the rest obtained from reference TRBV2 and TRBJ2-2, is as follows: EPEVTQTPSHQVTQMGQEVILRCVPISNHLYFYWYRQILGQKVEFLVSFYNNEISEKSEIFDDQFSVERPDGSNFTLKIRSTKLEDSAMYFCASRFRVTGELFFGEGSRLTVL.

This clonotype was observed a few times. The rearrangement links TRBV20-1 to TRBJ2-7; TRBD1 matches at 8 bases. Per germline, CDR1 DFQATT and CDR2 SNEGSKA (reference sequence). CDR3 length equals 18 residues. V lost 3 bases to trimming and J lost 3 bases; unmatched junction nucleotides: 19. The CDR3 region is CSASPQSGTGHGDYEQYF. Here the CDR3 DNA reads TGCAGTGCTAGCCCTCAATCCGGGACAGGTCATGGGGACTACGAGCAGTACTTC.

This clonotype was picked up a small number of times. The chain has TRBV5-4 and TRBJ2-2, with D unresolved. The V and J ends lost 3 bases and 8 bases respectively, with 17 bases between them. The CDR3 spans 15 residues. Germline CDR1 reads SGHNT; CDR2 reads YYREEE (reference sequence). DNA of the CDR3: TGTGCCAGCAGCTCAGGCCTCCTGAGTCCGGGGGAGCTGTTTTTT. This codes for CASSSGLLSPGELFF.

This clonotype was detected ten times or more. This chain uses TRBV15 with TRBJ1-1; no definite D call. Between the trimmed V and J ends, which lost 0 bases and 7 bases, there was a span of 15 bases. Germline V lookup: CDR1 LNHNV, CDR2 YYDKDF (reference sequence). CDR3 length: 15 amino acids. DNA for the CDR3: TGTGCCACCAGCAGAGATCGAGGACGGACCAATGAAGCTTTCTTT. This codes for CATSRDRGRTNEAFF.

This clonotype was observed a handful of times. The chain is built from TRBV20-1 and TRBJ2-7; no clear D. V was pared by 3 bases and J by 2 bases, with 11 bases between. CDR3 length: 13 residues. Germline V gene data show CDR1 as DFQATT and CDR2 as SNEGSKA (reference sequence). The DNA for the CDR3 is TGCAGTGCTAGTAAGGGTATGACCTACGAGCAGTACTTC. Translating it yields CSASKGMTYEQYF.

There are many counts of this clonotype. The chain has TRBV28 and TRBJ1-5; unclear D gene. This CDR3 has 16 amino acids. From germline, CDR1 is MDHEN and CDR2 SYDVKM. Trimming took 1 base from V and 0 from J, leaving 10 bases between them. CDR3 DNA sequence: TGTGCCAGCAGTTTATTAAGCCTGAATAGCAATCAGCCCCAGCATTTT. It translates to CASSLLSLNSNQPQHF.

At least ten counts were recorded for this clonotype. The rearrangement uses TRBV5-8 and TRBJ1-4, with no clear D. The germline CDR1 and CDR2 sequences are SGHTS and YDEGEE. The germline V and J ends were trimmed by 4 bases and 8 bases, with 9 bases remaining between them. This CDR3 is 12 amino acids long. The CDR3 loop reads CASSPPHEKLFF. The CDR3 region has the DNA TGTGCCAGCAGCCCCCCCCACGAAAAACTGTTTTTT.

This chain's CDR3 is CATSARGRNTGELFF. CDR3 sequence (DNA): TGTGCCACCAGTGCCCGCGGGAGAAATACCGGGGAGCTGTTTTTT. The chain carries TRBV24-1 and TRBJ2-2; 7 bases align to TRBD2. The CDR3 sequence is 15 residues long. Germline V gene lookup returns CDR1 KGHDR and CDR2 SFDVKD. V trimming: 5 bases; J trimming: 5 bases; junction bases outside the gene matches: 7.

The V gene is TRBV7-2, the J gene TRBJ1-2; D ambiguous. This CDR3 region has 15 residues. Between the trimmed V and J ends, which lost 5 bases and 1 base, there was a span of 14 bases. Germline CDR1 reads SGHTA; CDR2 reads FQGNSA. CDR3 in DNA: TGTGCCAGCAGCCGAGGGTACTGGGATAACTATGGCTACACCTTC. It yields the protein CASSRGYWDNYGYTF.

The chain has TRBV3-1 and TRBJ2-3, with 7 bases aligning to TRBD2. Germline V lookup: CDR1 LGHDT, CDR2 YNNKEL (reference sequence). Losses at the gene ends were 3 bases for V and 3 bases for J; bases not matched to a gene: 21. This CDR3 comprises 20 residues. This CDR3 reads CASSQGGGEPVVGLTDTQYF. The CDR3 DNA is TGTGCCAGCAGCCAGGGCGGGGGAGAGCCGGTCGTTGGTCTTACAGATACGCAGTATTTT.

This clonotype showed up many times. This chain uses TRBV12-5 with TRBJ2-1; TRBD1 matches at 7 bases. Germline CDR1 reads LGHNT; CDR2 reads FRNRAP. Losses at the gene ends were 6 bases for V and 8 bases for J; bases not matched to a gene: 7. This CDR3 spans 13 amino acids. In nucleotides, the CDR3 is TGTGCTAGTGGACAGGGGAAGAGGGATGAGCAGTTCTTC. The encoded protein is CASGQGKRDEQFF.

On this clonotype: A read error may be the cause here, since a much bigger clone is one base away. The chain recombines TRBV6-1 with TRBJ2-7; TRBD2 agrees at 9 bases. V shed 10 bases and J 1 base; nucleotides not matched to a gene: 23. This CDR3 contains 19 residues. From germline, CDR1 is MNHNS and CDR2 SASEGT. The CDR3 sequence: CANRASGRSGVFMSYEQYF. CDR3 nucleotides: TGTGCCAACAGGGCGAGCGGGAGGTCAGGCGTGTTTATGTCCTACGAGCAGTACTTC.

This clonotype was recorded many times. J is TRBJ1-2 and V is TRBV28; unclear D gene. The CDR3 totals 12 residues. The germline V gene has CDR1 MDHEN and CDR2 SYDVKM. Between the trimmed V and J ends, which lost 2 bases and 5 bases, there was a span of 6 bases. CDR3 region: CASSLRDYGYTF. DNA for the CDR3: TGTGCCAGCAGTTTACGGGATTATGGCTACACCTTC.

At least ten counts were recorded for this clonotype. The chain employs TRBV6-2 or TRBV6-3 and TRBJ2-1; 14 bases are a match to TRBD2. The junction had 6 bases not matched to a gene; V was cut back by 6 bases and J by 5 bases. The CDR3 runs 16 residues. CDR1 and CDR2 from the germline V gene are MNHEY and SVGEGT. Here the CDR3 reads CASSRTSGRSNNEQFF. CDR3 nucleotide sequence: TGTGCCAGCAGCCGGACTAGCGGGAGGTCTAACAATGAGCAGTTCTTC.

The V call is TRBV6-9, the J call TRBJ2-2, with 8 bases matching TRBD2. The CDR3 sequence is 14 residues long. From germline, CDR1 is MNHGY and CDR2 SVAAGI. The V gene end was trimmed by 3 bases and the J gene end by 6 bases; junction bases not matched to a gene: 3. This CDR3 reads CASSYSGSPGELFF. The CDR3 nucleotides are TGTGCCAGCAGTTACAGCGGGAGCCCCGGGGAGCTGTTTTTT.

At least ten counts were recorded for this clonotype. Germline and junction disagree at one end, which may indicate a read error. This chain connects TRBV13 to TRBJ2-1; D may match TRBD1 or TRBD2 (6 bases each). CDR3 length: 16 amino acids. Germline V gene sequence: CDR1 PRHDT, CDR2 FYEKMQ (reference sequence). The chain's CDR3 is CASSQDPAGHYNEQFF. In nucleotides, the CDR3 is TGCGCCAGCAGCCAAGATCCGGCGGGACACTACAATGAGCAGTTCTTC.